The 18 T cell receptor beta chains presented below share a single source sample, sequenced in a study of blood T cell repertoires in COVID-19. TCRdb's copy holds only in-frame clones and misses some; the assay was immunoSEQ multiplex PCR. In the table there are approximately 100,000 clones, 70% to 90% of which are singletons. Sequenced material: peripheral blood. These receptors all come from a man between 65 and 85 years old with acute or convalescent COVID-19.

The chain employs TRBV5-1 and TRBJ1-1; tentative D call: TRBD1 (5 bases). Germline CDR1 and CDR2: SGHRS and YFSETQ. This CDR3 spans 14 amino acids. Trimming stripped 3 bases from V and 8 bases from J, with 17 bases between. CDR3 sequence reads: CASSCGTQSCEAFF. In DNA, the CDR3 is TGCGCCAGCAGCTGCGGGACTCAGTCTTGCGAAGCTTTCTTT. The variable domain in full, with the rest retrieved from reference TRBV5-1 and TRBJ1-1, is KAGVTQTPRYLIKTRGQQVTLSCSPISGHRSVSWYQQTPGQGLQFLFEYFSETQRNKGNFPGRFSGRQFSNSRSEMNVSTLELGDSALYLCASSCGTQSCEAFFGQGTRLTVV.

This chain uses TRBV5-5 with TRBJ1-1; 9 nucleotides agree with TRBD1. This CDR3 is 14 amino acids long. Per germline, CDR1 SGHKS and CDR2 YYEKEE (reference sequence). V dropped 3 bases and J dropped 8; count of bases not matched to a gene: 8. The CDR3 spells CASSSLTGGLEAFF. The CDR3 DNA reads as TGTGCCAGCAGCTCCCTGACAGGGGGGTTAGAAGCTTTCTTT.

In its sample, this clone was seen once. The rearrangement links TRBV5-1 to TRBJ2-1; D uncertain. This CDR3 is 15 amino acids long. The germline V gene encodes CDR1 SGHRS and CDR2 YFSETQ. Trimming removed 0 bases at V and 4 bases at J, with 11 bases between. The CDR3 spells CASSLEALDYNEQFF. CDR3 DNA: TGCGCCAGCAGCTTGGAAGCGCTCGATTACAATGAGCAGTTCTTC.

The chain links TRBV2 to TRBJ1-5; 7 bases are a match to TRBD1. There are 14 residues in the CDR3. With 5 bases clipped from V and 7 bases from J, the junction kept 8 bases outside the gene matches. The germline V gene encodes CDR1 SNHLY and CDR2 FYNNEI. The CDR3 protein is CASSLRQGGQPQHF. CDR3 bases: TGTGCCAGCAGTCTCCGACAGGGAGGACAGCCCCAGCATTTT.

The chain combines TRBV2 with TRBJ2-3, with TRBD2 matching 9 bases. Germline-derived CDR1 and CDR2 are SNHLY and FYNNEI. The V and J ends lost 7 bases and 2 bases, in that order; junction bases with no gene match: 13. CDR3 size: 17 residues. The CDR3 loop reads CASIRGGVVSFTDTQYF. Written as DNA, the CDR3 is TGTGCCAGCATTCGCGGGGGGGTGGTTAGCTTCACAGATACGCAGTATTTT.

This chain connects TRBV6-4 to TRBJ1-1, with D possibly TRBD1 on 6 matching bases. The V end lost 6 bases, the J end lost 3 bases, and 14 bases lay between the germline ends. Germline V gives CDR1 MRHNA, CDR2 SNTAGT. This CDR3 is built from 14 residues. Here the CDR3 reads CASSPDSGDTEAFF. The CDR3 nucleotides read TGTGCCAGCAGCCCGGACAGCGGGGACACTGAAGCTTTCTTT.

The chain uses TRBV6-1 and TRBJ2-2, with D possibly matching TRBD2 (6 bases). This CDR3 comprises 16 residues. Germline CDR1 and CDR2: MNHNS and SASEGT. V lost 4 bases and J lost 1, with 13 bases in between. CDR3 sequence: CASSGTGGVNTGELFF. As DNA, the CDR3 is TGTGCCAGCAGTGGAACTGGAGGGGTGAACACCGGGGAGCTGTTTTTT.

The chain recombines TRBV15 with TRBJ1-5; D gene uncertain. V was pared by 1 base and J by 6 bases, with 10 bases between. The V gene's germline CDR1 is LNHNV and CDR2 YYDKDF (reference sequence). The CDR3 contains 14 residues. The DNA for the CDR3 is TGTGCCACCAGCAGAGCCCGGGGTGGTCAGCCCCAGCATTTT. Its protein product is CATSRARGGQPQHF.

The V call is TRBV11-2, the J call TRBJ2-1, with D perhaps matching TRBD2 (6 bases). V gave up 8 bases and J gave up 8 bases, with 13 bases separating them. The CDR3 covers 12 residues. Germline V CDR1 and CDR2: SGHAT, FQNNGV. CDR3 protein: CASLGGAHEQFF. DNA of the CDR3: TGTGCCAGCTTGGGGGGTGCGCATGAGCAGTTCTTC. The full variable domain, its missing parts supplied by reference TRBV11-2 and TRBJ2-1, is EAGVAQSPRYKIIEKRQSVAFWCNPISGHATLYWYQQILGQGPKLLIQFQNNGVVDDSQLPKDRFSAERLKGVDSTLKIQPAKLEDSAVYLCASLGGAHEQFFGPGTRLTVL.

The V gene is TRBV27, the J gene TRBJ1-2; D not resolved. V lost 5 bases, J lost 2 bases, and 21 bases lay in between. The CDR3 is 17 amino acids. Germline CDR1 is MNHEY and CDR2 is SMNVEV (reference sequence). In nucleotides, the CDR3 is TGTGCCAGCAGTCTCACCCCAGCCCCAGCGGGGAACTATGGCTACACCTTC. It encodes CASSLTPAPAGNYGYTF.

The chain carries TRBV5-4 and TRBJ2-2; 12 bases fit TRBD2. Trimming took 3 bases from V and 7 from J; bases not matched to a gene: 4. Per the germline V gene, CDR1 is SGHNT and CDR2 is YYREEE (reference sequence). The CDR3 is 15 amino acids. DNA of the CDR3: TGTGCCAGCAGCTCTAGCGGGGGGGCGGACGGGGAGCTGTTTTTT. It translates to CASSSSGGADGELFF.

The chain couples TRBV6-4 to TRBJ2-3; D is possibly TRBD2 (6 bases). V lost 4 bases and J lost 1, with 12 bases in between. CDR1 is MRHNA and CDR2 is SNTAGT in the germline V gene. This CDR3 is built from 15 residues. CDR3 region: CASSALAGGTDTQYF. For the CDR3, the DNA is TGTGCCAGCAGTGCACTAGCCGGGGGCACAGATACGCAGTATTTT.

As DNA, the CDR3 is TGTGCCAGCAGCGCCCGGACAGGGGTATATAATTCACCCCTCCACTTT. It encodes CASSARTGVYNSPLHF. The chain employs TRBV9 and TRBJ1-6; 9 nucleotides align to TRBD1. V dropped 3 bases and J dropped 4; count of bases not matched to a gene: 5. The CDR3 has 16 amino acids. Germline V lookup: CDR1 SGDLS, CDR2 YYNGEE.

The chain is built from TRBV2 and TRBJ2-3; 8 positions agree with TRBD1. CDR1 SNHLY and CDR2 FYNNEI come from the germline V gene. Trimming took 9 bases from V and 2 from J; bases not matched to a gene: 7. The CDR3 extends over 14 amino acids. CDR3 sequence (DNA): TGTGCCAGTCTCCGGGACAGGCTCACAGATACGCAGTATTTT. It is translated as CASLRDRLTDTQYF.

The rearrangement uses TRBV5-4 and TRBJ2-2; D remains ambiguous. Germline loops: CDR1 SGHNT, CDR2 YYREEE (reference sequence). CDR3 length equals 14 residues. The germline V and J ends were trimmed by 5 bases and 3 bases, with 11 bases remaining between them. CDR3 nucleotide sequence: TGTGCCAGCAGTCTCGAGATGGACACCGGGGAGCTGTTTTTT. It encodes CASSLEMDTGELFF. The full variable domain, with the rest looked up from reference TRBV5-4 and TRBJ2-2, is ETGVTQSPTHLIKTRGQQVTLRCSSQSGHNTVSWYQQALGQGPQFIFQYYREEENGRGNFPPRFSGLQFPNYSSELNVNALELDDSALYLCASSLEMDTGELFFGEGSRLTVL.

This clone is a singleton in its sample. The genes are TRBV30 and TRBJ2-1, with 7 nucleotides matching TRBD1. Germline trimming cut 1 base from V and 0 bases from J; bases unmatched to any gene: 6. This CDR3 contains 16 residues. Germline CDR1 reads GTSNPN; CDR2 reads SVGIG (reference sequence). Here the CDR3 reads CAWSAWAGGSYNEQFF. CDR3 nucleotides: TGTGCCTGGAGTGCATGGGCAGGGGGCTCCTACAATGAGCAGTTCTTC.

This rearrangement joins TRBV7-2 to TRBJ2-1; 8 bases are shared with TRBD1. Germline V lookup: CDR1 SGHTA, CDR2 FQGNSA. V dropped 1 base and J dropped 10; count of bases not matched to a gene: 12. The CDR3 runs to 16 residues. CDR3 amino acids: CASSLVAGGSPREQFF. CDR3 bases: TGTGCCAGCAGCTTAGTGGCAGGGGGCAGCCCCAGGGAGCAGTTCTTC.

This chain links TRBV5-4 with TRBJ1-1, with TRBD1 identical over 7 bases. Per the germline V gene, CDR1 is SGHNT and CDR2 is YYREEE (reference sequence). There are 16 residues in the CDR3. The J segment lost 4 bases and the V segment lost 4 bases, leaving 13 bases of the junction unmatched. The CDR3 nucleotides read TGTGCCAGCAGCCCGGACAGGTTAAGGTTAGGCACTGAAGCTTTCTTT. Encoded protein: CASSPDRLRLGTEAFF.